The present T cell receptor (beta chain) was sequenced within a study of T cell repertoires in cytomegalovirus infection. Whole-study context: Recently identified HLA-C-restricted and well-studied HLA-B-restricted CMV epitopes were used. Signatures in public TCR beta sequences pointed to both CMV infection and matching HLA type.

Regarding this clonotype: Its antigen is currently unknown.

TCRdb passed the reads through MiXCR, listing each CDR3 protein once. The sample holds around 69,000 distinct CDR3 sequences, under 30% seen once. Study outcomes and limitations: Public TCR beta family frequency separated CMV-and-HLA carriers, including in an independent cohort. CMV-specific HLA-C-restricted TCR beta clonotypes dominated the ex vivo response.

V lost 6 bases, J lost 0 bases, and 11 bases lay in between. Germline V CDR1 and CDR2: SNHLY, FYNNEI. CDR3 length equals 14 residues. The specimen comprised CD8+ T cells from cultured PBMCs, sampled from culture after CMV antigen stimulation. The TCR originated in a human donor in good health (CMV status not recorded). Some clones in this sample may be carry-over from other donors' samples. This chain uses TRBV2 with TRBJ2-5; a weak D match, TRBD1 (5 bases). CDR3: CASSALGDQETQYF. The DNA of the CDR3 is TGTGCCAGCAGCGCCTTAGGGGACCAAGAGACCCAGTACTTC.